These T cell receptor beta chains were read from a single sample in a study of vaccination and CD4 T cells after COVID-19. TCRdb reprocessed the PCR reads with MiXCR, giving one entry per CDR3 protein. The sample has roughly 13,000 distinct CDR3 sequences; about a third are singletons. Antigens of these TCRs are unknown. The sample taken for sequencing was CD4+ T cells from blood, cultured in vitro. The source is a human donor who had recovered from COVID-19. Each CDR3 is given with its conserved first and last residue. Each record gives: V gene, clone size, J gene, D gene, CDR3 protein, CDR3 DNA. The D gene is left open where the match is weak. Clone size, where shown, is once, few, many, or a class for clones that have expanded.

v_gene: TRBV27
abundance: few
j_gene: TRBJ2-7
d_gene: TRBD1
CDR3aa: CASSNRGREQYF
CDR3nt: TGTGCCAGCAGTAACAGGGGTCGCGAGCAGTACTTC

v_gene: TRBV20-1
abundance: NA
j_gene: TRBJ2-3
d_gene: TRBD2
CDR3aa: CSARDWTSGRDTQYF
CDR3nt: TGCAGTGCTAGAGATTGGACTAGCGGGCGGGATACGCAGTATTTT

v_gene: TRBV18
abundance: NA
j_gene: TRBJ2-7
d_gene: TRBD1
CDR3aa: CASSPGTGEEQYF
CDR3nt: TGTGCCAGCTCACCCGGGACAGGGGAAGAGCAGTACTTC

v_gene: TRBV18
abundance: NA
j_gene: TRBJ2-7
d_gene: TRBD2
CDR3aa: CASSPPGRGFWYEQYF
CDR3nt: TGTGCCAGCTCACCTCCCGGGCGGGGGTTTTGGTACGAGCAGTACTTC

v_gene: TRBV5-1
abundance: NA
j_gene: TRBJ2-5
d_gene: NA
CDR3aa: CASSLQLDTGETQYF
CDR3nt: TGCGCCAGCAGCTTACAACTTGATACGGGGGAGACCCAGTACTTC

v_gene: TRBV5-1
abundance: NA
j_gene: TRBJ2-7
d_gene: NA
CDR3aa: CASSSISGDYEQYF
CDR3nt: TGCGCCAGCAGCTCCATTAGCGGAGACTACGAGCAGTACTTC

v_gene: TRBV7-2
abundance: once
j_gene: TRBJ2-5
d_gene: TRBD1
CDR3aa: CASSWTGVAQETQYF
CDR3nt: TGTGCCAGCAGCTGGACAGGGGTGGCTCAAGAGACCCAGTACTTC

v_gene: TRBV19
abundance: NA
j_gene: TRBJ1-2
d_gene: NA
CDR3aa: CASSIRDYGYTF
CDR3nt: TGTGCCAGTAGTATCAGGGACTATGGCTACACCTTC

v_gene: TRBV18
abundance: NA
j_gene: TRBJ2-5
d_gene: NA
CDR3aa: CASSPRYQETQYF
CDR3nt: TGTGCCAGCTCACCACGGTACCAAGAGACCCAGTACTTC

v_gene: TRBV7-9
abundance: few
j_gene: TRBJ2-2
d_gene: NA
CDR3aa: CASSPEWTGELFF
CDR3nt: TGTGCCAGCAGCCCGGAGTGGACCGGGGAGCTGTTTTTT

v_gene: TRBV7-6
abundance: few
j_gene: TRBJ2-1
d_gene: NA
CDR3aa: CASSLAQMERRTYNEQFF
CDR3nt: TGTGCCAGCAGCTTAGCGCAGATGGAGCGAAGGACCTACAATGAGCAGTTCTTC

v_gene: TRBV20-1
abundance: NA
j_gene: TRBJ2-7
d_gene: NA
CDR3aa: CGASGIQGKDYEQYF
CDR3nt: TGCGGTGCTAGCGGCATACAGGGAAAGGACTACGAGCAGTACTTC

v_gene: TRBV5-4
abundance: NA
j_gene: TRBJ1-1
d_gene: NA
CDR3aa: CASSLGLGNTEAFF
CDR3nt: TGTGCCAGCAGCTTGGGTTTGGGGAACACTGAAGCTTTCTTT

v_gene: TRBV7-2
abundance: NA
j_gene: TRBJ2-3
d_gene: NA
CDR3aa: CASNPTFSTDTQYF
CDR3nt: TGTGCCAGCAACCCAACCTTTAGCACAGATACGCAGTATTTT

v_gene: TRBV7-3
abundance: NA
j_gene: TRBJ1-4
d_gene: NA
CDR3aa: CASSSNLGGNEKLFF
CDR3nt: TGTGCCAGCAGCTCGAACCTGGGCGGTAATGAAAAACTGTTTTTT

v_gene: TRBV12-3/TRBV12-4
abundance: NA
j_gene: TRBJ1-1
d_gene: NA
CDR3aa: CANSPSVSFGTEAFF
CDR3nt: TGTGCCAACAGTCCTAGTGTTAGTTTTGGCACTGAAGCTTTCTTT

v_gene: TRBV28
abundance: once
j_gene: TRBJ2-7
d_gene: NA
CDR3aa: CASSLGLRQPSYEQYF
CDR3nt: TGTGCCAGCAGTTTAGGTCTGCGACAGCCCTCCTACGAGCAGTACTTC

v_gene: TRBV6-5
abundance: NA
j_gene: TRBJ1-2
d_gene: NA
CDR3aa: CASSSGRGYAF
CDR3nt: TGTGCCAGCAGTTCAGGGCGGGGCTACGCCTTC

v_gene: TRBV2
abundance: NA
j_gene: TRBJ2-1
d_gene: TRBD2
CDR3aa: CASSPGLGYNEQFF
CDR3nt: TGTGCCAGCAGCCCGGGACTAGGCTACAATGAGCAGTTCTTC

v_gene: TRBV19
abundance: few
j_gene: TRBJ2-5
d_gene: NA
CDR3aa: CASSTRDSPWSQYF
CDR3nt: TGTGCCAGTAGTACCCGGGATTCCCCTTGGTCCCAGTACTTC

v_gene: TRBV20-1
abundance: medium-sized
j_gene: TRBJ1-6
d_gene: NA
CDR3aa: CSASTGSYNSPLHF
CDR3nt: TGCAGTGCTAGCACAGGCTCCTATAATTCACCCCTCCACTTT

v_gene: TRBV7-3
abundance: few
j_gene: TRBJ1-1
d_gene: NA
CDR3aa: CASSPSGVNTEAFF
CDR3nt: TGTGCCAGCAGCCCCTCCGGCGTGAACACTGAAGCTTTCTTT

v_gene: TRBV6-1
abundance: NA
j_gene: TRBJ1-2
d_gene: NA
CDR3aa: CASSPPGVPSMGYTF
CDR3nt: TGTGCCAGCAGTCCCCCAGGGGTACCCTCGATGGGCTACACCTTC

v_gene: TRBV20-1
abundance: NA
j_gene: TRBJ2-7
d_gene: TRBD2
CDR3aa: CSVRGSYEQYF
CDR3nt: TGCAGTGTGCGCGGGAGCTACGAGCAGTACTTC

v_gene: TRBV28
abundance: NA
j_gene: TRBJ2-7
d_gene: TRBD1
CDR3aa: CASSVPGQGHYEQYF
CDR3nt: TGTGCCAGCAGTGTCCCGGGACAGGGGCACTACGAGCAGTACTTC

v_gene: TRBV4-1
abundance: NA
j_gene: TRBJ2-5
d_gene: NA
CDR3aa: CASSQFGRGGTQYF
CDR3nt: TGCGCCAGCAGCCAATTTGGCAGGGGGGGGACCCAGTACTTC

v_gene: TRBV12-3/TRBV12-4
abundance: NA
j_gene: TRBJ2-7
d_gene: TRBD1
CDR3aa: CASSTRTGGDEQYF
CDR3nt: TGTGCCAGCAGTACCCGGACAGGGGGGGACGAGCAGTACTTC

v_gene: TRBV6-2/TRBV6-3
abundance: NA
j_gene: TRBJ2-7
d_gene: NA
CDR3aa: CASSYAGAEQYF
CDR3nt: TGTGCCAGCAGTTACGCGGGGGCCGAGCAGTACTTC

v_gene: TRBV4-1
abundance: NA
j_gene: TRBJ2-5
d_gene: NA
CDR3aa: CASSPEGGQYQETQYF
CDR3nt: TGCGCCAGCAGCCCCGAGGGGGGCCAGTACCAAGAGACCCAGTACTTC

v_gene: TRBV5-1
abundance: NA
j_gene: TRBJ2-7
d_gene: TRBD1
CDR3aa: CASSRGQGTYEQYF
CDR3nt: TGCGCCAGCAGTCGGGGACAGGGGACCTACGAGCAGTACTTC

v_gene: TRBV19
abundance: few
j_gene: TRBJ2-2
d_gene: NA
CDR3aa: CASKDRSNTGELFF
CDR3nt: TGTGCCAGTAAGGACAGATCGAACACCGGGGAGCTGTTTTTT

v_gene: TRBV6-2/TRBV6-3
abundance: NA
j_gene: TRBJ2-7
d_gene: TRBD1
CDR3aa: CASIRTGGAYEQYF
CDR3nt: TGTGCCAGCATTAGGACAGGGGGAGCCTACGAGCAGTACTTC

v_gene: TRBV30
abundance: once
j_gene: TRBJ1-3
d_gene: NA
CDR3aa: CAWTHDRGNTIYF
CDR3nt: TGTGCCTGGACACACGACAGGGGAAACACCATATATTTT